This T cell receptor beta chain emerged from a study of blood T cell repertoires in COVID-19. This clone has a single count. Produced via immunoSEQ multiplex PCR; TCRdb's table is partial and in-frame only. There are some 140,000 clones in the sample; approximately 83% occur only once, and about 12% lies in the top ten. Germline CDR1 SGHRS, CDR2 YFSETQ. V lost 4 bases and J lost 4; bases outside the gene matches: 11. The CDR3 is made up of 16 amino acids. The receptor was derived from an older woman with COVID-19, enrolled during active disease. The sequencing input was peripheral blood. This chain links TRBV5-1 with TRBJ1-3, with 7 bases fitting TRBD1. The CDR3 loop reads CASSPSGTVLGNTIYF. CDR3 in DNA: TGCGCCAGCAGCCCTTCCGGGACAGTGTTGGGAAACACCATATATTTT.